These 6 T cell receptor beta chains were all obtained from the same sample, sequenced in a study of cytomegalovirus exposure and HLA in healthy donors. The PCR was carried out with 60 Vbeta primers and 13 Jbeta primers. Assay used: immunoSEQ multiplex PCR; TCRdb lists only in-frame clones, some missing. The sample carries roughly 100,000 clones, about 75% recorded once. The sample was PBMCs. The origin of the receptors is a male donor in good health and CMV-seropositive.

This clone was counted only a few times. V and J are TRBV9 and TRBJ2-1; possible D gene TRBD1, 6 bases. V was trimmed by 3 bases and J by 7 bases, leaving 17 bases between them. The CDR3 runs 15 residues. Germline CDR1 reads SGDLS; CDR2 reads YYNGEE. The chain's CDR3 is CASSATTGVTNEQFF. Here the CDR3 DNA reads TGTGCCAGCAGCGCGACGACAGGTGTGACGAATGAGCAGTTCTTC. The full variable domain, its missing parts supplied by reference TRBV9 and TRBJ2-1, is DSGVTQTPKHLITATGQRVTLRCSPRSGDLSVYWYQQSLDQGLQFLIQYYNGEERAKGNILERFSAQQFPDLHSELNLSSLELGDSALYFCASSATTGVTNEQFFGPGTRLTVL.

This chain connects TRBV11-2 to TRBJ2-1, with 10 nucleotides matching TRBD2. The V and J ends lost 0 bases and 7 bases, in that order; junction bases with no gene match: 6. Germline-derived CDR1 and CDR2 are SGHAT and FQNNGV. The CDR3 length is 16 residues. CDR3 region: CASSLDLAGVWNEQFF. The CDR3 nucleotides read TGTGCCAGCAGCTTAGATCTAGCGGGGGTTTGGAATGAGCAGTTCTTC.

The chain has TRBV5-4 and TRBJ1-1; 8 nucleotides align to TRBD1. Germline CDR1 is SGHNT and CDR2 is YYREEE (reference sequence). V lost 5 bases to trimming and J lost 5 bases; unmatched junction nucleotides: 5. CDR3 length: 13 amino acids. The CDR3 is CASRPDRGTEAFF. The CDR3 DNA follows: TGTGCCAGCAGGCCCGACAGGGGAACTGAAGCTTTCTTT.

The chain employs TRBV29-1 and TRBJ2-5, with D unclear. The DNA end is a closer match to TRBJ2-7, so the J assignment may be wrong. This CDR3 spans 12 amino acids. Germline V lookup: CDR1 SQVTM, CDR2 ANQGSEA. The CDR3 reads CSVGQPSYEQYF. CDR3 in DNA: TGCAGCGTTGGCCAACCATCCTACGAGCAGTACTTC.

A remark on this clone: It may be a read error: a sequence one base away is much more abundant. V is TRBV4-3 and J is TRBJ2-7; unclear D gene. The CDR3 extends over 15 amino acids. Germline loops: CDR1 LGHNA, CDR2 YSLEER. In DNA form, the CDR3 reads TGCGCCAGCAACCAAGATATGGTCAGCTCCTACGAGCAGTACTTC. Amino acids: CASNQDMVSSYEQYF.

The CDR3 loop reads CASSLNRGPYEQYF. DNA for the CDR3: TGTGCCAGCAGCTTAAACAGGGGCCCCTACGAGCAGTACTTC. This chain connects TRBV7-2 to TRBJ2-7; 7 positions agree with TRBD1. J lost 2 bases, V lost 2 bases, and 3 bases had no gene match. This CDR3 contains 14 residues. CDR1 and CDR2 from the germline V gene are SGHTA and FQGNSA. Together with reference TRBV7-2 and TRBJ2-7, the CDR3 gives the full variable domain: GAGVSQSPSNKVTEKGKDVELRCDPISGHTALYWYRQSLGQGLEFLIYFQGNSAPDKSGLPSDRFSAERTGGSVSTLTIQRTQQEDSAVYLCASSLNRGPYEQYFGPGTRLTVT.